Below, 27 T cell receptor beta chains from the same sample are listed, as sequenced in a study of blood T cell repertoires in COVID-19 (dated by TCRdb to about 2020). The library was obtained by the immunoSEQ multiplex PCR assay. TCRdb's version of the immuneACCESS table is confined to in-frame rearrangements and falls short of the full clone set. An unresolved V gene accounts for under half of the shortfall where checked; the remainder is of unknown origin. The sample contains 130,000 to 150,000 clones, roughly 80% of them found a single time. Over 7% of the sample rests with the top ten. The specimen was peripheral blood. These receptors were obtained from a man aged 50 or older with active or convalescent COVID-19.

DNA of the CDR3: TGTGCCAGCAGCCTTAACCCCGTTGGGACAGGGGAGACCCAGTACTTC. Translation: CASSLNPVGTGETQYF. The V and J genes are TRBV7-3 and TRBJ2-5; 9 bases are shared with TRBD1. Germline assignment: CDR1 SGHTA and CDR2 FQGTGA. Trimming took 5 bases from V and 5 from J; bases not matched to a gene: 12. This CDR3 has 16 residues.

The chain carries TRBV7-9 and TRBJ2-4; 9 nucleotides agree with TRBD2. Germline loops: CDR1 SEHNR, CDR2 FQNEAQ (reference sequence). The CDR3 consists of 15 residues. V lost 4 bases, J lost 7 bases, and 8 bases stayed unmatched. For the CDR3, the DNA is TGTGCCAGCAGCTCATTAGCGGGAGCTTACAACATTCAGTACTTC. Its protein product is CASSSLAGAYNIQYF.

The chain joins TRBV6-5 to TRBJ1-4; a possible D gene is TRBD1 (6 bases). The ends were cut back, 4 bases at V and 7 bases at J, with 13 bases in the middle. Germline V lookup: CDR1 MNHEY, CDR2 SVGAGI. This CDR3 is 14 amino acids long. In DNA, the CDR3 is TGTGCCAGCAGTTCCTCAGGGGAGGGTGAAAAACTGTTTTTT. This sequence encodes CASSSSGEGEKLFF.

The chain employs TRBV19 and TRBJ2-7, with a weak D call TRBD2 (5 bases). Trimming shortened V by 7 bases and J by 6 bases, and 10 bases separated the two germline ends. The germline CDR1 and CDR2 sequences are LNHDA and SQIVND (reference sequence). The length of the CDR3 is 11 residues. The CDR3 coding sequence is TGTGCCAGTACCACGGGGAGCGAGCAGTACTTC. Protein: CASTTGSEQYF. The whole variable domain, filled in from reference TRBV19 and TRBJ2-7, reads DGGITQSPKYLFRKEGQNVTLSCEQNLNHDAMYWYRQDPGQGLRLIYYSQIVNDFQKGDIAEGYSVSREKKESFPLTVTSAQKNPTAFYLCASTTGSEQYFGPGTRLTVT.

This clone was picked up a small number of times. CDR3 coding DNA: TGTGCCAGTAGTAAGGACCCGGGACTAGAGCAGTTCTTC. It codes for CASSKDPGLEQFF. J is TRBJ2-1 and V is TRBV19, with 7 bases aligning to TRBD2. Per the germline V gene, CDR1 is LNHDA and CDR2 is SQIVND (reference sequence). J was trimmed by 10 bases and V by 4 bases; bases with no gene match: 7. CDR3 size: 13 residues.

V usage is TRBV7-8 and J usage is TRBJ2-5; D not resolved. CDR1 and CDR2 (germline): SGHVS, FQNEAQ. The CDR3 sequence is 13 residues long. Trimming removed 3 bases at V and 3 bases at J, with 8 bases between. As DNA, the CDR3 is TGTGCCAGCAGCTTCCTGGCCGAAGAGACCCAGTACTTC. It yields the protein CASSFLAEETQYF.

V gene TRBV2 combines with J gene TRBJ1-4, with 8 bases lining up with TRBD1. J gave up 8 bases and V 6 bases, and 5 bases lay outside the gene matches. Germline values: CDR1 SNHLY, CDR2 FYNNEI. This CDR3 is 13 amino acids long. CDR3 protein: CASSQGAGEKLFF. CDR3 in DNA: TGTGCCAGCAGCCAGGGGGCAGGCGAAAAACTGTTTTTT.

The gene calls are TRBV4-1 and TRBJ1-5, with TRBD1 as a possible D gene (5 bases). Germline CDR1 MGHRA, CDR2 YSYEKL. The CDR3 runs 16 residues. V lost 3 bases, J lost 0 bases, and 12 bases lay in between. CDR3 amino acids: CASSHRQTYSNQPQHF. In DNA, the CDR3 is TGCGCCAGCAGCCATCGACAGACTTATAGCAATCAGCCCCAGCATTTT.

V is TRBV2 and J is TRBJ2-7, with D unclear. The CDR3 contains 13 residues. V lost 7 bases and J 0 bases, leaving 10 bases between the germline ends. From germline, CDR1 is SNHLY and CDR2 FYNNEI. The CDR3 sequence is CASKPPSSYEQYF. In DNA form, the CDR3 reads TGTGCCAGCAAGCCACCGAGCTCCTACGAGCAGTACTTC.

This clone was recorded a few times. V usage is TRBV27 and J usage is TRBJ2-6; D is undetermined. V lost 2 bases, J lost 2 bases, and 7 bases lay in between. The CDR3 is 15 residues long. Germline CDR1 MNHEY, CDR2 SMNVEV (reference sequence). CDR3 sequence (DNA): TGTGCCAGCAGTTTACCTCCTCCTGGGGCCAACGTCCTGACTTTC. This codes for CASSLPPPGANVLTF.

V and J are TRBV5-4 and TRBJ2-5, with D possibly matching TRBD2 (5 bases). This CDR3 has 14 amino acids. Germline loops: CDR1 SGHNT, CDR2 YYREEE (reference sequence). V was clipped by 3 bases and J by 1 base, with 10 bases between them. The CDR3 is CASSWPGFQETQYF. CDR3 DNA: TGTGCCAGCAGCTGGCCGGGATTCCAAGAGACCCAGTACTTC.

The sample holds many counts of this clone. The V gene is TRBV24-1, the J gene TRBJ2-5; 8 bases line up with TRBD1. CDR3 length: 12 amino acids. CDR1 and CDR2 (germline): KGHDR, SFDVKD. After removal of 9 bases from V and 4 bases from J, the junction contained 3 bases not matched to a gene. CDR3: CATAGGGETQYF. In nucleotides, the CDR3 is TGTGCCACCGCAGGGGGCGGAGAGACCCAGTACTTC.

V and J are TRBV9 and TRBJ2-7, with a possible D match to TRBD1 (6 bases). V was cut by 4 bases and J by 6 bases, with 14 bases left in between. The CDR3 has 13 residues. Germline values: CDR1 SGDLS, CDR2 YYNGEE. CDR3 in DNA: TGTGCCAGCAGCATGGGACAAACGGGCGAGCAGTACTTC. Its protein product is CASSMGQTGEQYF.

The chain recombines TRBV9 with TRBJ2-7; 7 bases are a match to TRBD2. Germline assignment: CDR1 SGDLS and CDR2 YYNGEE. J was trimmed by 6 bases and V by 3 bases; bases with no gene match: 3. The CDR3 has 12 residues. CDR3 amino acids: CASSEWGGEQYF. As DNA, the CDR3 is TGTGCCAGCAGCGAGTGGGGGGGCGAGCAGTACTTC.

This chain links TRBV9 with TRBJ1-1; TRBD1 aligns across 10 bases. Unmatched junction bases numbered 2, after V lost 0 bases and J lost 3 bases. The CDR3 contains 15 residues. Germline V CDR1 and CDR2: SGDLS, YYNGEE. The CDR3 bases are TGTGCCAGCAGCGTAGGACAGGGGGCTCACACTGAAGCTTTCTTT. As protein: CASSVGQGAHTEAFF.

This clone was counted a single time. The rearrangement uses TRBV24-1 and TRBJ2-3; TRBD2 matches at 13 bases. There are 17 residues in the CDR3. Germline lookup yields CDR1 KGHDR and CDR2 SFDVKD. With 5 bases clipped from V and 4 bases from J, the junction kept 8 bases outside the gene matches. CDR3 nucleotide sequence: TGTGCCACCAGTGGGACTAGCGGGAGTCCAGGGGCAGATACGCAGTATTTT. Translated, it gives CATSGTSGSPGADTQYF.

The J gene is TRBJ2-3, the V gene TRBV19; D possibly corresponds to TRBD1 (6 bases). Trimming took off 5 bases at V and 4 bases at J, with 10 bases between the two ends. Germline CDR1 and CDR2: LNHDA and SQIVND (reference sequence). This CDR3 comprises 13 residues. CDR3 in DNA: TGTGCCAGTAGTGCCACAGGGTCAGATACGCAGTATTTT. Its protein is CASSATGSDTQYF.

This clone was seen more than once but under ten times. The rearrangement links TRBV28 to TRBJ2-7; 9 bases are shared with TRBD2. The CDR3 spans 15 residues. Germline assignment: CDR1 MDHEN and CDR2 SYDVKM. V lost 4 bases, J lost 2 bases, and 6 bases stayed unmatched. The CDR3 sequence: CASSSYGGRAYEQYF. The CDR3 nucleotides read TGTGCCAGCAGTTCCTACGGCGGGAGGGCCTACGAGCAGTACTTC.

This clone was observed a few times. V and J are TRBV11-3 and TRBJ2-2, with a possible D match to TRBD2 (6 bases). Germline loops: CDR1 SGHNT, CDR2 YENEEA. V was pared by 2 bases and J by 3 bases, with 10 bases between. This CDR3 is built from 15 residues. The CDR3 sequence: CASSLREAYTGELFF. The CDR3 region has the DNA TGTGCCAGCAGCTTAAGGGAGGCCTACACCGGGGAGCTGTTTTTT.

This chain uses TRBV10-3 with TRBJ2-6; D is perhaps TRBD2 (6 bases). Germline V CDR1 and CDR2: ENHRY, SYGVKD. This CDR3 has 15 residues. The V and J ends lost 6 bases and 1 base respectively, with 10 bases between them. In nucleotides, the CDR3 is TGTGCCATCAGCGGGGGTACTTCTGGGGCCAACGTCCTGACTTTC. Its protein is CAISGGTSGANVLTF.

In this sample, this clone turned up once. CDR3 amino acids: CAWNVGTDNQPQHF. Written as DNA, the CDR3 is TGTGCCTGGAACGTAGGGACAGACAATCAGCCCCAGCATTTT. This rearrangement joins TRBV30 to TRBJ1-5; 7 bases match TRBD1. After removal of 4 bases from V and 3 bases from J, the junction contained 6 bases not matched to a gene. Germline V lookup: CDR1 GTSNPN, CDR2 SVGIG (reference sequence). The CDR3 is 14 residues long. The variable domain in full, with the rest retrieved from reference TRBV30 and TRBJ1-5, is SQTIHQWPATLVQPVGSPLSLECTVEGTSNPNLYWYRQAAGRGLQLLFYSVGIGQISSEVPQNLSASRPQDRQFILSSKKLLLSDSGFYLCAWNVGTDNQPQHFGDGTRLSIL.

The J gene is TRBJ2-7, the V gene TRBV5-6; 12 nucleotides align to TRBD2. Germline trimming cut 0 bases from V and 2 bases from J; bases unmatched to any gene: 3. The CDR3 has 16 amino acids. The germline CDR1 and CDR2 sequences are SGHDT and YYEEEE. In DNA form, the CDR3 reads TGTGCCAGCAGCTTGGGCCTAGCGGGAGGGACCTACGAGCAGTACTTC. As protein: CASSLGLAGGTYEQYF.

This sequence joins TRBV10-1 and TRBJ2-1, with TRBD2 matching 9 bases. The CDR3 has 16 residues. J lost 9 bases, V lost 5 bases, and 14 bases had no gene match. Germline CDR1 is WNHNN and CDR2 is SYGVQD (reference sequence). CDR3 residues: CASSPSGSGRGGEQFF. The CDR3 coding sequence is TGCGCCAGCAGTCCTTCGGGTAGCGGGAGAGGGGGTGAGCAGTTCTTC.

This chain links TRBV11-3 with TRBJ2-5, with 7 bases fitting TRBD2. The trim removed 5 bases at V and 5 bases at J, leaving 2 bases unmatched. CDR1 is SGHNT, CDR2 YENEEA, per germline. The CDR3 is 12 residues long. CDR3 in amino acids: CASSNSGETQYF. DNA for the CDR3: TGTGCCAGCAGCAATAGCGGGGAGACCCAGTACTTC. The full variable domain, with the rest looked up from reference TRBV11-3 and TRBJ2-5, is EAGVVQSPRYKIIEKKQPVAFWCNPISGHNTLYWYLQNLGQGPELLIRYENEEAVDDSQLPKDRFSAERLKGVDSTLKIQPAELGDSAVYLCASSNSGETQYFGPGTRLLVL.

V usage is TRBV7-9 and J usage is TRBJ1-3; TRBD1 is a possible D gene (6 bases). Trimming cost V 2 bases and J 3 bases, with 11 bases left between them. Germline assignment: CDR1 SEHNR and CDR2 FQNEAQ (reference sequence). This CDR3 spans 15 amino acids. CDR3 residues: CASSLTSGDGNTIYF. DNA of the CDR3: TGTGCCAGCAGCTTAACGTCAGGGGATGGAAACACCATATATTTT.

In its sample, this clone was seen a few times. The CDR3, as DNA: TGTGCCTGGAGTGTACTCCCTCCTTTGGGACAGGGTGTCTACGAGCAGTACTTC. Its protein is CAWSVLPPLGQGVYEQYF. The gene calls are TRBV30 and TRBJ2-7, with 9 bases aligning to TRBD1. The CDR3 runs 18 residues. CDR1 and CDR2 (germline): GTSNPN, SVGIG (reference sequence). V lost 0 bases, J lost 3 bases, and 15 bases stayed unmatched.

J is TRBJ2-1 and V is TRBV11-2, with D perhaps matching TRBD2 (5 bases). V lost 1 base, J lost 3 bases, and 7 bases lay in between. The CDR3 has 14 residues. CDR1 is SGHAT, CDR2 FQNNGV, per germline. The CDR3 loop reads CASSLAGIYNEQFF. The DNA of the CDR3 is TGTGCCAGCAGCTTAGCGGGGATCTACAATGAGCAGTTCTTC.